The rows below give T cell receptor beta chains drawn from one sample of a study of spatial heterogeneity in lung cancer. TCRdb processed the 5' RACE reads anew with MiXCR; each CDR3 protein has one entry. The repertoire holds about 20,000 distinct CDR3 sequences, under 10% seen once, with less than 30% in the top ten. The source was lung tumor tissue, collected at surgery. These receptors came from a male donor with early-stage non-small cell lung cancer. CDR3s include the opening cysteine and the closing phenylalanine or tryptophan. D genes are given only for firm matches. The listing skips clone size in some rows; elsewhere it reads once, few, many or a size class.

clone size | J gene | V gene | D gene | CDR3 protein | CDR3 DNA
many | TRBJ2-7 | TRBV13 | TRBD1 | CASSARTGQGHYEQYF | TGTGCCAGCAGCGCCCGTACGGGACAGGGTCACTACGAGCAGTACTTC
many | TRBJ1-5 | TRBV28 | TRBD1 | CATSLTGLVQPQHF | TGTGCCACCTCCCTGACAGGGTTAGTTCAGCCCCAGCATTTT
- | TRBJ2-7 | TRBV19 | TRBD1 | CASGTGPYEQYF | TGTGCCAGTGGGACAGGCCCCTACGAGCAGTACTTC
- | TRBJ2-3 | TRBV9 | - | CASSRYNRASSTDTQYF | TGTGCCAGCAGCAGATATAACCGGGCTTCGAGCACAGATACGCAGTATTTT
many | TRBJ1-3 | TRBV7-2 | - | CASSLDRLLGNTIYF | TGTGCCAGCAGCTTAGACAGGTTACTTGGAAACACCATATATTTT
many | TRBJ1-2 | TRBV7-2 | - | CASSLDTVYGYTF | TGTGCCAGCAGCCTGGACACAGTCTATGGCTACACCTTC
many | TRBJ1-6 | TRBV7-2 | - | CASSLRQGRSPLHF | TGTGCCAGCAGCTTACGCCAGGGAAGGTCACCCCTCCACTTT
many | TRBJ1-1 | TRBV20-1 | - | CSAREPGEAFF | TGCAGTGCTAGAGAACCGGGTGAAGCTTTCTTT
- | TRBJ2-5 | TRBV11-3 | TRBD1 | CASSPPGGETQYF | TGTGCCAGCAGCCCCCCAGGGGGTGAGACCCAGTACTTC
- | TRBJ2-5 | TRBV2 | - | CASSGRAVRRGETQYF | TGTGCCAGCAGTGGTAGGGCAGTACGTAGAGGGGAGACCCAGTACTTC
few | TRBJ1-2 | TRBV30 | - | CAWEDAWTEGNGYTF | TGTGCCTGGGAGGATGCATGGACGGAAGGGAATGGCTACACCTTC
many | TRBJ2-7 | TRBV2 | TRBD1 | CASSGGRTGTSYEQYF | TGTGCCAGCAGCGGTGGGAGGACAGGGACCTCCTACGAGCAGTACTTC
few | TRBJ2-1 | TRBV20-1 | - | CSVIPGSSYNEQFF | TGCAGTGTTATCCCAGGGAGCTCCTACAATGAGCAGTTCTTC
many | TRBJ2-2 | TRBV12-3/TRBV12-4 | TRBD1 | CASSPSTGASTGELFF | TGTGCCAGCAGTCCTTCGACAGGGGCCTCCACCGGGGAGCTGTTTTTT
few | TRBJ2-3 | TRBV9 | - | CASSPGDSTDTQYF | TGTGCCAGCAGCCCCGGGGATAGCACAGATACGCAGTATTTT
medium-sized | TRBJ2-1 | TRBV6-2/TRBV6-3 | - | CASSYTTAHEQFF | TGTGCCAGCAGTTACACCACAGCCCATGAGCAGTTCTTC
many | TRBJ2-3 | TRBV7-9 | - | CASNPPITVGGGDTQYF | TGTGCCAGCAACCCCCCCATAACAGTAGGGGGGGGAGATACGCAGTATTTT
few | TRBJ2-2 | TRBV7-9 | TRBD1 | CASSTRTGRAGELFF | TGTGCCAGCAGCACCCGGACAGGGCGGGCCGGGGAGCTGTTTTTT
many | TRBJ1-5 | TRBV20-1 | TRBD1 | CSAEQGARNQPQHF | TGCAGTGCCGAACAGGGGGCTAGGAATCAGCCCCAGCATTTT
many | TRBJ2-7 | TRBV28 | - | CASSYAAPGQWTNYEQYF | TGTGCCAGCAGTTATGCCGCCCCTGGACAGTGGACAAACTACGAGCAGTACTTC
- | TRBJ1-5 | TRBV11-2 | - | CASSLGPSLPQHF | TGTGCCAGCAGCTTGGGGCCCTCCCTGCCCCAGCATTTT
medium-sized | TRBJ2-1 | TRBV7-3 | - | CASSLNELGANNEQFF | TGTGCCAGCAGCTTAAACGAGCTAGGGGCCAACAATGAGCAGTTCTTC
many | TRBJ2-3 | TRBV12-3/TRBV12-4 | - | CASSFFGDTQYF | TGTGCCAGCAGTTTTTTTGGAGATACGCAGTATTTT
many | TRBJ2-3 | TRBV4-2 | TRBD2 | CASSQDVAGGPDTQYF | TGTGCCAGCAGCCAAGACGTAGCGGGGGGGCCTGATACGCAGTATTTC
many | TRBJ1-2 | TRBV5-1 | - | CASSTGQSLHSNYGYTF | TGCGCCAGCAGCACCGGACAGTCACTACATTCTAACTATGGCTACACCTTC
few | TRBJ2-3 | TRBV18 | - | CASSPTGSDTQYF | TGTGCCAGCTCACCTACAGGGTCAGATACGCAGTATTTT
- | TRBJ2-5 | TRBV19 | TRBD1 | CASSIAKGQGLETQYF | TGTGCCAGTAGTATCGCAAAGGGACAGGGATTGGAGACCCAGTACTTC
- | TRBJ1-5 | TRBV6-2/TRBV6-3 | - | CASSSRAPLPNQPQHF | TGTGCCAGCAGCTCCCGGGCCCCCCTCCCAAATCAGCCCCAGCATTTT
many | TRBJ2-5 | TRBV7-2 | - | CASSLMTGQSPGTQYF | TGTGCCAGCAGCTTAATGACAGGACAGTCGCCAGGGACCCAGTACTTC
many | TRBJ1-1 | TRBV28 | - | CASSFAPNLNTEAFF | TGTGCCAGCAGTTTCGCCCCTAACCTGAACACTGAAGCTTTCTTT
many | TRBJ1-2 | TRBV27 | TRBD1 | CASSRGQGVYGYTF | TGTGCCAGCAGCCGAGGACAGGGAGTCTATGGCTACACCTTC
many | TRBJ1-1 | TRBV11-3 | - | CASSRVIMNTEAFF | TGTGCCAGCAGCCGGGTGATTATGAACACTGAAGCTTTCTTT
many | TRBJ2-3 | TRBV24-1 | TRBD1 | CATSDPGQGRDTQYF | TGTGCCACCAGTGACCCCGGACAGGGGAGAGATACGCAGTATTTT
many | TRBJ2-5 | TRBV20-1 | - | CSASGGGGRETQYF | TGCAGTGCTAGTGGTGGGGGGGGCCGGGAGACCCAGTACTTC
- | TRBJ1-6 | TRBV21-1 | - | CASSKERDRNNSPLHF | TGTGCCAGCAGCAAAGAGCGAGACAGGAATAATTCACCCCTCCACTTT
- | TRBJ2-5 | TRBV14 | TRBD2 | CASSPLGLAEETQYF | TGTGCCAGCAGCCCCCTCGGACTAGCGGAAGAGACCCAGTACTTC